The 6 T cell receptor beta chains given below trace back to one sample, sequenced in a study of monozygotic twins with inflammatory bowel disease. TCRdb reprocessed the 5' RACE reads; each CDR3 protein has one entry and no DNA is given. The data include 200,000 to 250,000 distinct CDR3 sequences; the top ten clones carry 6% to 9%. The sequenced material came from blood. These receptors originate from a human donor with ulcerative colitis or Crohn's disease, or a healthy co-twin of an affected twin (not recorded which).

The chain joins TRBV5-1 to TRBJ2-7. CDR1 is SGHRS, CDR2 YFSETQ, per germline. The length of the CDR3 is 15 residues. The chain's CDR3 is CASSLAAGEPYEQYF.

V is TRBV12-3 or TRBV12-4 and J is TRBJ2-7; lacking DNA, the TRBD2 call made by TCRdb goes unchecked. CDR3 length: 15 amino acids. The CDR3 region is CASRGPSGSSYEQYF.

V usage is TRBV4-1 and J usage is TRBJ1-6; TCRdb returns TRBD1, unconfirmable since there is no DNA. The length of the CDR3 is 14 residues. CDR1 is MGHRA, CDR2 YSYEKL, per germline. CDR3 sequence: CASSQTGYNSPLHF.

The J gene is TRBJ1-5, the V gene TRBV20-1; TCRdb's D call, TRBD1, is unchecked because there is no DNA. There are 17 residues in the CDR3. Germline V gene data show CDR1 as DFQATT and CDR2 as SNEGSKA (reference sequence). The chain's CDR3 is CSASGLDSSHSNQPQHF.

The rearrangement links TRBV5-1 to TRBJ1-1; TCRdb selects TRBD1, and the lack of DNA leaves this call unchecked. Germline CDR1 reads SGHRS; CDR2 reads YFSETQ. CDR3 length: 14 residues. CDR3: CASSSGAAQAEAFF.

The chain has TRBV5-1 and TRBJ1-5; the TCRdb call, TRBD1, lacks DNA for checking. The CDR3 contains 16 residues. Germline lookup yields CDR1 SGHRS and CDR2 YFSETQ. The chain's CDR3 is CASSPGTGGSGQPQHF.